This entry is about one T cell receptor beta chain. What it binds is not known. The germline V gene encodes CDR1 GTSNPN and CDR2 SVGIG (reference sequence). The CDR3 consists of 14 residues. Trimming pared 0 bases from V and 0 bases from J, leaving 6 bases between. The data belong to a study of cytomegalovirus exposure and HLA in healthy donors. General study points: Earlier results showed most TCR beta V segments being productive about 87% or about 30% of the time. CMV serostatus was the sole immune exposure information available. Cytomegalovirus association was listed for 150 or so TCR beta chains.

Vbeta (60) and Jbeta (13) primers were used in the PCR. Per the original methods: Tens of millions of unique TCR beta chains, about 10 million of them shared, were counted by a later analysis. Assay used: immunoSEQ multiplex PCR; TCRdb lists only in-frame clones, some missing. V, J and clone size are those of that table, while D and trimming were read from the DNA. Seen here are approximately 130,000 clones, 85% observed once, and the top ten hold about 7%. This chain uses TRBV30 with TRBJ1-3; the D is unclear. The origin of this receptor is a woman under 40 in good health and CMV-seropositive. Sequencing input: PBMCs. The CDR3 here is CAWSVPGSGNTIYF. The CDR3 DNA follows: TGTGCCTGGAGTGTACCGGGCTCTGGAAACACCATATATTTT.